The present T cell receptor beta chain was sequenced within a study of blood T cell repertoires in COVID-19 (dated by TCRdb to the early 2020s). Looking at the study overall: Samples from collaborators originated in the United States, Italy and Spain and spanned both the acute and convalescent phases of COVID-19. Nearly every sample came with metadata listing a de-identified subject ID, COVID-19 status, age in years and sex. Where available, HLA class I and class II types were obtained from metadata supplied by the sample provider rather than from assay-based typing. The prospective study material was composed of cDNA or gDNA derived from T cells, B-cell-depleted T cells, or PBMCs. The samples were drawn from two sources: the first 160 participants of the ongoing ImmuneRACE study, and 950 to 1,500 subjects contributed by 6 global collaborators. The repertoires were made available in a free public database intended to serve as a resource for research on the immune response to SARS-CoV-2. Deeply sampled blood TCRbeta repertoires from subjects exposed to, actively infected with, or recovered from COVID-19 were included in the dataset. Results the study describes overall, beyond this receptor: Clinical and demographic metadata were provided uncurated, with the amount varying by source and participant.

The CDR3, cysteine through phenylalanine, is 15 amino acids long. The retained sequence is limited to the CDR3, 45 bases, with the frame set at the first base. Per the germline V gene, MDHEN is the CDR1 and SYDVKM is the CDR2. V and J are truncated by 5 bases and 0 bases respectively, leaving an intervening sequence of 11 bases. TCRbeta CDR3 regions were amplified from genomic DNA by means of the immunoSEQ Assay, a bias-controlled multiplex PCR. Per the original workflow: The number of nucleated cells in each sample was estimated by amplification of reference gene primers within the assay. Sequence reads were collapsed and filtered to measure the absolute abundance of every unique TCRbeta CDR3 rearrangement. For each sample, productive Simpson clonality was calculated as the square root of Simpson's diversity index over productive rearrangements. TCRdb retrieved this table from immuneACCESS and kept in-frame rearrangements only. Not all clones are present; in checked studies, unresolved V genes account for under half, and no reason is known for the remainder. From that table come the V and J calls and clone size; the DNA was used to work out D and trimming. In all, the sample holds under 200,000 clones, and approximately 89% of those were seen once. The ten largest clones take up around 3.5% of the sample.

This clone was seen a handful of times. Its recognized antigen is unknown. Per-base quality was not reported, and no clone a single base away is much larger than it. Whole blood was collected in K2EDTA tubes by collaborating institutions according to the institutions' own protocols. For TCRbeta analysis, collaborator samples were shipped as frozen whole blood, as isolated PBMCs, or as DNA extracted from either sample type. The chain is encoded by TRBV28 joined to TRBJ1-5; no D gene is confidently identified. This TCR was sampled from an older man with acute or convalescent COVID-19. The sequencing input was peripheral blood. The CDR3 is CASSPPLYSNQPQHF. The DNA sequence reads TGTGCCAGCAGTCCCCCTCTTTATAGCAATCAGCCCCAGCATTTT.